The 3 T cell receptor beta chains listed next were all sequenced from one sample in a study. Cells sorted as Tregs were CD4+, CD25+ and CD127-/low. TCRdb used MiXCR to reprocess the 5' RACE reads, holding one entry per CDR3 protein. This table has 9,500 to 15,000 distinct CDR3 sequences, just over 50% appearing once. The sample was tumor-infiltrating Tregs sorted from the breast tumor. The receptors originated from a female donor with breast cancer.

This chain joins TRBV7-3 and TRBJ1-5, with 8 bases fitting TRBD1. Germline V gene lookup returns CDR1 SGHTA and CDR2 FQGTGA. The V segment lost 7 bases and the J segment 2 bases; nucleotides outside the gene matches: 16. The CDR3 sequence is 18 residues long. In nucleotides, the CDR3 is TGTGCCAGCAACGATAAAAACCCCCGGACAGGGCGCAATCAGCCCCAGCATTTT. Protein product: CASNDKNPRTGRNQPQHF.

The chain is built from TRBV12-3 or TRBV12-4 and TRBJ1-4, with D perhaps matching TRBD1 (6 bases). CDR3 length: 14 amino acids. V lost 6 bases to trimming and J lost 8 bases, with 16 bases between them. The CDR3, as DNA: TGTGCCAGCAGGAAGGGACACTCGGAGGAAAAACTGTTTTTT. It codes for CASRKGHSEEKLFF.

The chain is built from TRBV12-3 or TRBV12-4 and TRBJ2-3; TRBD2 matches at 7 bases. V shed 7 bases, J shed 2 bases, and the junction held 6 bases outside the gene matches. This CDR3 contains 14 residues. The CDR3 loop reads CASTLTSYTDTQYF. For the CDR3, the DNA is TGTGCCAGCACCCTGACTAGCTACACAGATACGCAGTATTTT.